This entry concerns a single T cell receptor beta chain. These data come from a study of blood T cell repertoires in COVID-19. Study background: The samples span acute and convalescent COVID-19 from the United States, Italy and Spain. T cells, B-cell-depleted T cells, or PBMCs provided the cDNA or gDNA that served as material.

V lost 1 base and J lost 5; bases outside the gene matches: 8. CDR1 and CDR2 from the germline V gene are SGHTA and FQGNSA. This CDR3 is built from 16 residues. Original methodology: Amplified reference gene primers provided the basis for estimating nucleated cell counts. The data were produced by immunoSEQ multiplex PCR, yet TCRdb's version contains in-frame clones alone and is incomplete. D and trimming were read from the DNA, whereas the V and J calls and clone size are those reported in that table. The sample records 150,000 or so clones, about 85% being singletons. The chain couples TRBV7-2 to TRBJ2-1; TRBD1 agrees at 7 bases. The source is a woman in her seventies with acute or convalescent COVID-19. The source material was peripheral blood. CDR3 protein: CASSLVQGVRHNEQFF. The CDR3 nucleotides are TGTGCCAGCAGCTTAGTCCAGGGGGTCCGGCACAATGAGCAGTTCTTC. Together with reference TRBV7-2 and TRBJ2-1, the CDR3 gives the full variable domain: GAGVSQSPSNKVTEKGKDVELRCDPISGHTALYWYRQSLGQGLEFLIYFQGNSAPDKSGLPSDRFSAERTGGSVSTLTIQRTQQEDSAVYLCASSLVQGVRHNEQFFGPGTRLTVL.